This entry concerns a single T cell receptor (beta chain). Using immunoSEQ multiplex PCR, the repertoire was profiled, and TCRdb retains in-frame clones only, with some absent. The sample lists 200,000 or so clones; more than 65% were seen once. The data are from a study of blood T cell repertoires in COVID-19. Turning to the study itself: T cells, B-cell-depleted T cells, or PBMCs provided the cDNA or gDNA that served as material.

Symptom resolution, clearance, or two negative PCRs marked donors in Cohort 3 as recovered. The CDR3 spans 20 residues. V shed 1 base, J shed 0 bases, and the junction held 17 bases outside the gene matches. The germline CDR1 and CDR2 sequences are SGHTA and FQGTGA. The V call is TRBV7-3, the J call TRBJ2-5; 7 bases match TRBD2. Specimen: PBMCs or T cells enriched from blood (not recorded which). The receptor comes from a man in his forties who had recovered from COVID-19. The CDR3 loop reads CASSLSVSAGSPKYQETQYF. The DNA of the CDR3 is TGTGCCAGCAGCTTAAGTGTCTCAGCGGGAAGCCCAAAGTACCAAGAGACCCAGTACTTC. Complete variable domain (other parts from reference TRBV7-3 and TRBJ2-5): GAGVSQTPSNKVTEKGKYVELRCDPISGHTALYWYRQSLGQGPEFLIYFQGTGAADDSGLPNDRFFAVRPEGSVSTLKIQRTERGDSAVYLCASSLSVSAGSPKYQETQYFGPGTRLLVL.